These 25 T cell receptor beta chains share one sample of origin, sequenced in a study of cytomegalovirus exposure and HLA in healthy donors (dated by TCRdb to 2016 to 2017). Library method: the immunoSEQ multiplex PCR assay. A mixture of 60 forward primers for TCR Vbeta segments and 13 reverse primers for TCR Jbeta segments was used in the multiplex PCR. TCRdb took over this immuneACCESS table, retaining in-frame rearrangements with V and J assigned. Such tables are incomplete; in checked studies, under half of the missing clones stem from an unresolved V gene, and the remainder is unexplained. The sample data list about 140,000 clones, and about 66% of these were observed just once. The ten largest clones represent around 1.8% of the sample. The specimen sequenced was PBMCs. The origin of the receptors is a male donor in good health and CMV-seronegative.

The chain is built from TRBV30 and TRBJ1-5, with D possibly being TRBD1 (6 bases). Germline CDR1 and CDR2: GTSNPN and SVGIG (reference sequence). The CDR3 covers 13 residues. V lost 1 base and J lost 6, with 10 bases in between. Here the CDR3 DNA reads TGTGCCTGGAGTGGGGGAGGGGGTCAGCCCCAGCATTTT. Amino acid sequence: CAWSGGGGQPQHF. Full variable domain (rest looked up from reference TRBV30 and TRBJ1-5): SQTIHQWPATLVQPVGSPLSLECTVEGTSNPNLYWYRQAAGRGLQLLFYSVGIGQISSEVPQNLSASRPQDRQFILSSKKLLLSDSGFYLCAWSGGGGQPQHFGDGTRLSIL.

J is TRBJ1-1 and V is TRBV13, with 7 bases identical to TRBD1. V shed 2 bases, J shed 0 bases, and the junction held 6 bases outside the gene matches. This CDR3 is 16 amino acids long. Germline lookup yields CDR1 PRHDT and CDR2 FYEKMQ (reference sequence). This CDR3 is CASSLQGDLMNTEAFF. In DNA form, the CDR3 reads TGTGCCAGCAGCTTACAGGGGGACCTTATGAACACTGAAGCTTTCTTT. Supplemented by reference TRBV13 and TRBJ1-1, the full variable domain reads AAGVIQSPRHLIKEKRETATLKCYPIPRHDTVYWYQQGPGQDPQFLISFYEKMQSDKGSIPDRFSAQQFSDYHSELNMSSLELGDSALYFCASSLQGDLMNTEAFFGQGTRLTVV.

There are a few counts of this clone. The CDR3 reads CASISGGSTDTQYF. DNA for the CDR3: TGTGCCAGTATATCGGGAGGGAGTACAGATACGCAGTATTTT. The V gene is TRBV28, the J gene TRBJ2-3, with TRBD2 matching 8 bases. Germline CDR1 reads MDHEN; CDR2 reads SYDVKM. With 9 bases clipped from V and 3 bases from J, the junction kept 8 bases outside the gene matches. The CDR3 extends over 14 amino acids. The complete variable domain, with remaining parts taken from reference TRBV28 and TRBJ2-3, reads DVKVTQSSRYLVKRTGEKVFLECVQDMDHENMFWYRQDPGLGLRLIYFSYDVKMKEKGDIPEGYSVSREKKERFSLILESASTNQTSMYLCASISGGSTDTQYFGPGTRLTVL.

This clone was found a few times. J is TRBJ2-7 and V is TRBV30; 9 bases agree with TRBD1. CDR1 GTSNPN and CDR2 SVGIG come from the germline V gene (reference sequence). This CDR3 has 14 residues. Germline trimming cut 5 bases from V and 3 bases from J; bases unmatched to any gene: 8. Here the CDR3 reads CAWSSWTGVYEQYF. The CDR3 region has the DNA TGTGCCTGGTCCTCCTGGACAGGGGTCTACGAGCAGTACTTC.

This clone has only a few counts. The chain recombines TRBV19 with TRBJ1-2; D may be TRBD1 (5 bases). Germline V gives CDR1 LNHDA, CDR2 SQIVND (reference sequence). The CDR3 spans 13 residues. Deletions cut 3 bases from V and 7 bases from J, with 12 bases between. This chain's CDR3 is CASSMQGPFGYTF. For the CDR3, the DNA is TGTGCCAGTAGTATGCAGGGCCCTTTTGGCTACACCTTC.

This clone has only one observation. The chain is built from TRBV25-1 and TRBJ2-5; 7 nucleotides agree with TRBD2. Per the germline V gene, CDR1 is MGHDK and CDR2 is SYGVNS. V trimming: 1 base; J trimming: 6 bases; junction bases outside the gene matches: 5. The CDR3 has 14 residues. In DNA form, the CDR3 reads TGTGCCAGCAGTGAATCCGGGGGGTGGCAGACCCAGTACTTC. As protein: CASSESGGWQTQYF.

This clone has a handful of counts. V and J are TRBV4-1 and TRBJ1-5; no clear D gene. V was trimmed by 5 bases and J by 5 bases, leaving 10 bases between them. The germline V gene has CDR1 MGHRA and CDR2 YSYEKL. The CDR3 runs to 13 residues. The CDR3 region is CASSSQNYQPQHF. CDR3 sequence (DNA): TGCGCCAGCAGCTCACAGAACTATCAGCCCCAGCATTTT.

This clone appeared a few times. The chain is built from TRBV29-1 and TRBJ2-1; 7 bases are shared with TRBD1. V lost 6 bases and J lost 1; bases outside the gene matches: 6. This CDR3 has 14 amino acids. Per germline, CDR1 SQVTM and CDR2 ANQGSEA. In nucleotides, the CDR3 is TGCAGCGTAGCCGACAGGGCTTCCTACAATGAGCAGTTCTTC. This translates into CSVADRASYNEQFF.

CDR3 amino acids: CASSLDSYEQYF. Here the CDR3 DNA reads TGTGCCAGCAGTCTCGATTCCTACGAGCAGTACTTC. This chain links TRBV27 with TRBJ2-5, with unresolved D. Matching the DNA end better, TRBJ2-7 makes the J call doubtful. Germline CDR1 MNHEY, CDR2 SMNVEV (reference sequence). The CDR3 covers 12 residues.

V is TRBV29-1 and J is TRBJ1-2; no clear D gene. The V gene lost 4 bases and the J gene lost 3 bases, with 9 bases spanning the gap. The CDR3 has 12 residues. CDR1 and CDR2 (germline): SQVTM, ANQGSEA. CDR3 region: CSVGAAYYGYTF. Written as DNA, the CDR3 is TGCAGCGTTGGCGCAGCGTACTATGGCTACACCTTC.

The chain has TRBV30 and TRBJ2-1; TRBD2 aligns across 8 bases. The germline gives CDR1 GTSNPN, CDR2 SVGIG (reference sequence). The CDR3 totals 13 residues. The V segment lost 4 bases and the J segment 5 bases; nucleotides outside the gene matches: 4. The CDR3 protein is CAWNGGANNEQFF. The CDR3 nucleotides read TGTGCCTGGAACGGGGGGGCCAACAATGAGCAGTTCTTC.

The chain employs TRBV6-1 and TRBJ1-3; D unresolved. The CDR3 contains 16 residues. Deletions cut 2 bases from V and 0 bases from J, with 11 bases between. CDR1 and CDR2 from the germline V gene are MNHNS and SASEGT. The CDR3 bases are TGTGCCAGCAGTGAACGGGGAGAAGGCTCTGGAAACACCATATATTTT. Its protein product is CASSERGEGSGNTIYF.

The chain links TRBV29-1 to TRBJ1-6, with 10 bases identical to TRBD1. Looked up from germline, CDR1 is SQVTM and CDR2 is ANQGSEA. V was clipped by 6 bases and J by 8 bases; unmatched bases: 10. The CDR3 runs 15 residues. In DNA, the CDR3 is TGCAGCGTAAGGAGGGGGACAGGGGTGGATTCACCCCTCCACTTT. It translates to CSVRRGTGVDSPLHF.

In DNA, the CDR3 is TGTGCCAGTAGTATCCTAGCGGGGAGACAAGAGACCCAGTACTTC. Protein sequence: CASSILAGRQETQYF. V is TRBV19 and J is TRBJ2-5, with TRBD2 identical over 9 bases. CDR3 size: 15 residues. Germline assignment: CDR1 LNHDA and CDR2 SQIVND (reference sequence). The trim removed 3 bases at V and 2 bases at J, leaving 4 bases unmatched.

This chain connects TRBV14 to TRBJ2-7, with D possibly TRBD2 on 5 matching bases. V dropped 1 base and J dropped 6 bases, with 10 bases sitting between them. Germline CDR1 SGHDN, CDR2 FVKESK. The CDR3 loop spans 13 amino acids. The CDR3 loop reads CASSQVWLAEQYF. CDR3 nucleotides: TGTGCCAGCAGCCAAGTCTGGCTAGCCGAGCAGTACTTC.

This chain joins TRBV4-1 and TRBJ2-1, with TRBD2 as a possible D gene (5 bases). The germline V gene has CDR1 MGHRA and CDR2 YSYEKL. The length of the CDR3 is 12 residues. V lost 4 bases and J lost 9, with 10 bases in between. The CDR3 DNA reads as TGCGCCAGCAGCCGGATAGCGAGTGAGCAGTTCTTC. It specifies CASSRIASEQFF.

CDR3 residues: CASSDEGQPSGNTIYF. The CDR3 DNA reads as TGTGCCAGCAGTGATGAGGGTCAGCCCTCTGGAAACACCATATATTTT. J is TRBJ1-3 and V is TRBV2; D gene unclear. CDR1 is SNHLY, CDR2 FYNNEI, per germline. The CDR3 runs 16 residues. The ends were cut back, 3 bases at V and 0 bases at J, with 12 bases in the middle.

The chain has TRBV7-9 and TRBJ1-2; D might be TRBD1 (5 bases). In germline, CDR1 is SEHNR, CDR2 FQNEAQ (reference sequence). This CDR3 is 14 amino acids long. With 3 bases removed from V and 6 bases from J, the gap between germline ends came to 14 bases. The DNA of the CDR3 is TGTGCCAGCAGCTTTTCCCCCGGGGGGAATGGCTACACCTTC. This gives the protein CASSFSPGGNGYTF.

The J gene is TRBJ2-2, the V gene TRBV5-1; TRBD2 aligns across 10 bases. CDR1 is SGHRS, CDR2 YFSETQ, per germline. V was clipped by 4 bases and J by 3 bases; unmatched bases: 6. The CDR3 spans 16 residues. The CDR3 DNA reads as TGCGCCAGCAGCGTTCCTAGCGGGGGCGACACCGGGGAGCTGTTTTTT. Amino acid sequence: CASSVPSGGDTGELFF.

The CDR3 region has the DNA TGTGCCAGCAGCTTAACGGGCAGCATGAACACTGAAGCTTTCTTT. Amino acid sequence: CASSLTGSMNTEAFF. The V gene is TRBV7-3, the J gene TRBJ1-1; D is ambiguous. Trimming pared 0 bases from V and 0 bases from J, leaving 8 bases between. CDR1 and CDR2 (germline): SGHTA, FQGTGA. The CDR3 length is 15 residues. Supplemented by reference TRBV7-3 and TRBJ1-1, the full variable domain reads GAGVSQTPSNKVTEKGKYVELRCDPISGHTALYWYRQSLGQGPEFLIYFQGTGAADDSGLPNDRFFAVRPEGSVSTLKIQRTERGDSAVYLCASSLTGSMNTEAFFGQGTRLTVV.

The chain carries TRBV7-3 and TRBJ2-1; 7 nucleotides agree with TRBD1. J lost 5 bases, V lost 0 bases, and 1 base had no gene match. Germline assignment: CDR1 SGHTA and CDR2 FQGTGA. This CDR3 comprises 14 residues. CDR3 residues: CASSLTDRDNEQFF. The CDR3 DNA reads TGTGCCAGCAGCTTAACAGACAGGGACAATGAGCAGTTCTTC.

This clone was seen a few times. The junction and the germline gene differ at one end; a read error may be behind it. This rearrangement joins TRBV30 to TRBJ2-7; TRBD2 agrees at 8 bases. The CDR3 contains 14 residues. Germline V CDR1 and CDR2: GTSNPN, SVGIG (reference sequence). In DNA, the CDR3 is TGTGCCTGGACGACGGGGGGGTTCTCCGACGAGCAGTACTTC. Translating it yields CAWTTGGFSDEQYF.

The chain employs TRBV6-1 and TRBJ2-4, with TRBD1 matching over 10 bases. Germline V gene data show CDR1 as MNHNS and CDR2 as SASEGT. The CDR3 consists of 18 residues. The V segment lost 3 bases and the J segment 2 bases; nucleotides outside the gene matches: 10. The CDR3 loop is CASSDIRGQGPSKNIQYF. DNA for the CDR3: TGTGCCAGCAGTGATATTCGGGGACAGGGGCCGTCCAAAAACATTCAGTACTTC.

This CDR3 reads CASSLTGGEETQYF. CDR3 DNA: TGTGCCAGCAGCTTAACGGGGGGTGAAGAGACCCAGTACTTC. J is TRBJ2-5 and V is TRBV7-3; a weak D match, TRBD2 (6 bases). Between the trimmed V and J ends, which lost 0 bases and 3 bases, there was a span of 8 bases. Germline CDR1 reads SGHTA; CDR2 reads FQGTGA. This CDR3 comprises 14 residues.

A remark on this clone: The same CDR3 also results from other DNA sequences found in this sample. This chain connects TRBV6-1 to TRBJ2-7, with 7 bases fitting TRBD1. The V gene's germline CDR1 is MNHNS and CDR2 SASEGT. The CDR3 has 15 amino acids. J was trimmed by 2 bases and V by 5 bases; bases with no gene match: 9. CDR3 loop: CASSRTGAPAYEQYF. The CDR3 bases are TGTGCCAGCAGTCGGACAGGCGCACCTGCCTACGAGCAGTACTTC.